One sample yielded the 20 T cell receptor beta chains listed below, sequenced in a study of blood T cell repertoires in COVID-19. Clones were sequenced by immunoSEQ multiplex PCR, and TCRdb holds only the in-frame ones, with some missing. The sample contains roughly 290,000 clones, about nine tenths of which appear only once. Input material: PBMCs or T cells enriched from blood (not recorded which). Receptor source: a woman aged 40 to 50 who had recovered from COVID-19.

The V gene is TRBV5-1, the J gene TRBJ2-2, with a weak D call TRBD2 (5 bases). This CDR3 is built from 14 residues. The ends were cut back, 3 bases at V and 5 bases at J, with 11 bases in the middle. Germline V lookup: CDR1 SGHRS, CDR2 YFSETQ. The CDR3 sequence is CASSYIGETGELFF. The CDR3 coding sequence is TGCGCCAGCAGCTACATTGGGGAGACCGGGGAGCTGTTTTTT. Full variable domain (remainder filled in from reference TRBV5-1 and TRBJ2-2): KAGVTQTPRYLIKTRGQQVTLSCSPISGHRSVSWYQQTPGQGLQFLFEYFSETQRNKGNFPGRFSGRQFSNSRSEMNVSTLELGDSALYLCASSYIGETGELFFGEGSRLTVL.

The V call is TRBV7-2, the J call TRBJ2-3, with a weak D call TRBD2 (6 bases). With 1 base removed from V and 4 bases from J, the gap between germline ends came to 9 bases. Germline CDR1 reads SGHTA; CDR2 reads FQGNSA. The CDR3 spans 14 residues. The CDR3 sequence is CASSLGGDSDTQYF. As DNA, the CDR3 is TGTGCCAGCAGCTTAGGGGGGGACTCAGATACGCAGTATTTT. Full variable domain (remainder filled in from reference TRBV7-2 and TRBJ2-3): GAGVSQSPSNKVTEKGKDVELRCDPISGHTALYWYRQSLGQGLEFLIYFQGNSAPDKSGLPSDRFSAERTGGSVSTLTIQRTQQEDSAVYLCASSLGGDSDTQYFGPGTRLTVL.

The rearrangement uses TRBV7-2 and TRBJ1-6; unclear D gene. V was cut by 2 bases and J by 7 bases, with 9 bases left in between. Per the germline V gene, CDR1 is SGHTA and CDR2 is FQGNSA. The CDR3 is made up of 14 amino acids. The DNA of the CDR3 is TGTGCCAGCAGCTTACAGGTTGACAATTCACCCCTCCACTTT. Its protein is CASSLQVDNSPLHF.

The chain carries TRBV5-1 and TRBJ2-5, with D perhaps matching TRBD1 (6 bases). Germline assignment: CDR1 SGHRS and CDR2 YFSETQ. V dropped 5 bases and J dropped 3 bases, with 11 bases sitting between them. The CDR3 length is 13 residues. The CDR3 spells CASRLPGEETQYF. The CDR3 nucleotides are TGCGCCAGCAGGTTACCAGGGGAAGAGACCCAGTACTTC. Variable domain in full (rest from reference TRBV5-1 and TRBJ2-5): KAGVTQTPRYLIKTRGQQVTLSCSPISGHRSVSWYQQTPGQGLQFLFEYFSETQRNKGNFPGRFSGRQFSNSRSEMNVSTLELGDSALYLCASRLPGEETQYFGPGTRLLVL.

V gene TRBV5-4 combines with J gene TRBJ1-5; 8 positions match TRBD1. The V gene end was trimmed by 4 bases and the J gene end by 2 bases; junction bases not matched to a gene: 8. CDR3 length: 16 amino acids. CDR1 SGHNT and CDR2 YYREEE come from the germline V gene (reference sequence). The CDR3 DNA reads TGTGCCAGCAGCCATCAAGGACAGGGACGCAATCAGCCCCAGCATTTT. The encoded protein is CASSHQGQGRNQPQHF.

This clone was seen more than once but under ten times. V is TRBV25-1 and J is TRBJ1-2; 10 positions match TRBD1. The CDR3 contains 13 residues. Trimming cost V 4 bases and J 5 bases; bases outside gene matches: 1. CDR1 and CDR2 (germline): MGHDK, SYGVNS. CDR3 bases: TGTGCCAGCAGTGCGGGACAGGGGTATGGCTACACCTTC. It codes for CASSAGQGYGYTF.

V is TRBV14 and J is TRBJ1-1; a weak D match, TRBD1 (6 bases). V was trimmed by 4 bases and J by 4 bases, leaving 10 bases between them. Germline lookup yields CDR1 SGHDN and CDR2 FVKESK. The CDR3 runs to 13 residues. CDR3 protein: CASSRGRITEAFF. Written as DNA, the CDR3 is TGTGCCAGCAGCCGGGGGCGGATCACTGAAGCTTTCTTT.

The chain employs TRBV18 and TRBJ2-1; perhaps TRBD2 as D (5 bases). The CDR3 runs 13 residues. The ends were cut back, 5 bases at V and 7 bases at J, with 12 bases in the middle. Germline-derived CDR1 and CDR2 are KGHSH and LQKENI. This CDR3 is CASSSELVNEQFF. In DNA, the CDR3 is TGTGCCAGCTCATCGGAACTAGTAAATGAGCAGTTCTTC.

V gene TRBV3-1 (or the pseudogene TRBV3-2) combines with J gene TRBJ1-1; D might be TRBD1 (6 bases). CDR3 length equals 15 residues. The V and J ends lost 3 bases and 2 bases respectively, with 13 bases between them. The germline V gene has CDR1 LGHDT and CDR2 YNNKEL (reference sequence). DNA for the CDR3: TGTGCCAGCAGCCAGAGTGACAGGCCTAACACTGAAGCTTTCTTT. It is translated as CASSQSDRPNTEAFF.

The chain employs TRBV9 and TRBJ1-1; D possibly corresponds to TRBD1 (6 bases). Germline V CDR1 and CDR2: SGDLS, YYNGEE. V shed 3 bases and J shed 4 bases, with 19 bases lying between them. The CDR3 consists of 16 residues. The CDR3 spells CASSALPRVQGTEAFF. CDR3 nucleotide sequence: TGTGCCAGCAGCGCCCTCCCCAGGGTACAGGGCACTGAAGCTTTCTTT. The variable domain in full, completed from reference TRBV9 and TRBJ1-1, reads DSGVTQTPKHLITATGQRVTLRCSPRSGDLSVYWYQQSLDQGLQFLIQYYNGEERAKGNILERFSAQQFPDLHSELNLSSLELGDSALYFCASSALPRVQGTEAFFGQGTRLTVV.

The V and J genes are TRBV27 and TRBJ2-7, with TRBD1 matching over 7 bases. The CDR3 is 13 amino acids. The germline gives CDR1 MNHEY, CDR2 SMNVEV (reference sequence). The V gene end was trimmed by 5 bases and the J gene end by 3 bases; junction bases not matched to a gene: 4. CDR3 bases: TGTGCCAGCAGTCCCAACAGGGGCTACGAGCAGTACTTC. Protein product: CASSPNRGYEQYF.

The chain employs TRBV7-9 and TRBJ2-1, with D possibly being TRBD2 (7 bases). Per the germline V gene, CDR1 is SEHNR and CDR2 is FQNEAQ (reference sequence). There are 16 residues in the CDR3. Trimming removed 5 bases at V and 0 bases at J, with 14 bases between. CDR3 sequence: CASSPKGGTSYNEQFF. In nucleotides, the CDR3 is TGTGCCAGCAGCCCCAAGGGGGGGACCTCCTACAATGAGCAGTTCTTC.

This clone was seen at least ten times. The CDR3: CASSYRGVVNTEAFF. In DNA form, the CDR3 reads TGCGCCAGCAGCTATCGGGGGGTTGTGAACACTGAAGCTTTCTTT. The chain has TRBV5-1 and TRBJ1-1; D might be TRBD1 (5 bases). The CDR3 length is 15 residues. Per the germline V gene, CDR1 is SGHRS and CDR2 is YFSETQ. The V gene lost 3 bases and the J gene lost 0 bases, with 12 bases spanning the gap.

The CDR3 DNA follows: TGTGCCAGCAGCTCAGCGGGAGATGGGACAGATACGCAGTATTTT. Protein sequence: CASSSAGDGTDTQYF. This chain uses TRBV7-8 with TRBJ2-3; 8 bases fit TRBD2. Trimming removed 4 bases from V and 3 bases from J; junction bases left unmatched: 6. The CDR3 length is 15 residues. Germline CDR1 and CDR2: SGHVS and FQNEAQ.

This sequence joins TRBV7-9 and TRBJ1-1; D gene uncertain. Germline V gene data show CDR1 as SEHNR and CDR2 as FQNEAQ (reference sequence). The CDR3 is made up of 15 amino acids. V was cut by 2 bases and J by 4 bases, with 14 bases left in between. The CDR3 here is CASSLWVGGSTEAFF. In nucleotides, the CDR3 is TGTGCCAGCAGCTTATGGGTAGGCGGATCCACTGAAGCTTTCTTT. The full variable domain, with the rest looked up from reference TRBV7-9 and TRBJ1-1, is DTGVSQNPRHKITKRGQNVTFRCDPISEHNRLYWYRQTLGQGPEFLTYFQNEAQLEKSRLLSDRFSAERPKGSFSTLEIQRTEQGDSAMYLCASSLWVGGSTEAFFGQGTRLTVV.

As to this clone: This same CDR3 is encoded by further DNA sequences in the sample. The chain joins TRBV5-4 to TRBJ1-2, with 10 bases identical to TRBD1. Trimming took 3 bases from V and 2 from J; bases not matched to a gene: 1. CDR1 is SGHNT and CDR2 is YYREEE in the germline V gene (reference sequence). This CDR3 has 14 residues. The CDR3 spells CASSSGQGNYGYTF. Here the CDR3 DNA reads TGTGCCAGCAGCTCGGGACAGGGGAACTATGGCTACACCTTC.

This clone is a singleton in its sample. The rearrangement links TRBV5-1 to TRBJ1-2; 8 positions agree with TRBD1. The CDR3 has 14 residues. Germline V gene data show CDR1 as SGHRS and CDR2 as YFSETQ. The J segment lost 6 bases and the V segment lost 3 bases, leaving 7 bases of the junction unmatched. CDR3 region: CASSYDRGRDGYTF. CDR3 in DNA: TGCGCCAGCAGCTACGACAGGGGTCGGGATGGCTACACCTTC.

V is TRBV30 and J is TRBJ2-5; no clear D. The ends were cut back, 2 bases at V and 2 bases at J, with 9 bases in the middle. The CDR3 consists of 13 residues. From germline, CDR1 is GTSNPN and CDR2 SVGIG (reference sequence). In DNA, the CDR3 is TGTGCCTGGAGTATCAGGATTCAAGAGACCCAGTACTTC. As protein: CAWSIRIQETQYF.

Only one count was recorded for this clone. V and J are TRBV7-9 and TRBJ2-4; 7 bases agree with TRBD2. This CDR3 spans 17 amino acids. Trimming cost V 5 bases and J 0 bases; bases outside gene matches: 10. Germline V gene lookup returns CDR1 SEHNR and CDR2 FQNEAQ (reference sequence). Written as DNA, the CDR3 is TGTGCCAGCAGCCACCAAGCGGGGAACATAGCCAAAAACATTCAGTACTTC. Its protein is CASSHQAGNIAKNIQYF.

The chain uses TRBV6-5 and TRBJ2-7, with 10 bases identical to TRBD1. Germline V lookup: CDR1 MNHEY, CDR2 SVGAGI. The CDR3 totals 15 residues. V shed 4 bases, J shed 4 bases, and the junction held 7 bases outside the gene matches. The CDR3 DNA follows: TGTGCCAGCAGTTCCCCTAGGACAGGGGGTTACGAGCAGTACTTC. Its translation: CASSSPRTGGYEQYF.